This T cell receptor beta chain was obtained from a study of identical twins. This clonotype was observed at least ten times. Antigen unknown. One entry per CDR3 protein, called by TCRdb with MiXCR from the 5' RACE reads. The data hold 150,000 or so distinct CDR3 sequences, with roughly 3.5% observed a single time. Findings and limits, study-wide: Insertion counts were lower in abundant cord blood beta clonotypes, a trend that memory repertoires did not show. Out-of-frame alpha sequences common to twins were enriched for low generation probability.

The clonotype originates from a man aged 18 to 30 in good health. Sequences were obtained from memory T cells sorted from blood.

The CDR3 loop reads CATSRRTGGNEQYF. In DNA, the CDR3 is TGTGCCACCAGCAGACGGACGGGGGGGAACGAGCAGTACTTC. The chain uses TRBV15 and TRBJ2-7; 8 bases map to TRBD2. The trim removed 2 bases at V and 5 bases at J, leaving 5 bases unmatched. Germline CDR1 and CDR2: LNHNV and YYDKDF (reference sequence). The CDR3 is 14 residues long.